Shown below are 21 T cell receptor beta chains from a single sample sequenced in a study of blood T cell repertoires in COVID-19. Assay used: immunoSEQ multiplex PCR; TCRdb lists only in-frame clones, some missing. The repertoire has over 350,000 clones, roughly 90% of them found once; the top ten carry 4.3%. The sample comprised peripheral blood. The receptors come from a woman aged 25 to 39 with acute or convalescent COVID-19.

The chain links TRBV6-5 to TRBJ2-3; TRBD2 matches 10 bases. CDR1 is MNHEY and CDR2 is SVGAGI in the germline V gene. Unmatched junction bases numbered 7, after V lost 6 bases and J lost 4 bases. The CDR3 is 15 residues long. The CDR3: CASSKAGGLPDTQYF. CDR3 in DNA: TGTGCCAGCAGCAAAGCGGGGGGGCTCCCAGATACGCAGTATTTT.

This rearrangement joins TRBV30 to TRBJ1-3; possibly TRBD1 for D (5 bases). This CDR3 is built from 14 residues. The germline CDR1 and CDR2 sequences are GTSNPN and SVGIG (reference sequence). The CDR3 here is CASGGRGSGNTIYF. In DNA, the CDR3 is TGTGCTTCCGGGGGGAGAGGGTCTGGAAACACCATATATTTT. The full variable domain, rest sourced from reference TRBV30 and TRBJ1-3, is SQTIHQWPATLVQPVGSPLSLECTVEGTSNPNLYWYRQAAGRGLQLLFYSVGIGQISSEVPQNLSASRPQDRQFILSSKKLLLSDSGFYLCASGGRGSGNTIYFGEGSWLTVV.

The CDR3: CASGAGQGFYEQYF. In nucleotides, the CDR3 is TGTGCTAGTGGAGCGGGACAGGGCTTCTACGAGCAGTACTTC. The J gene is TRBJ2-7, the V gene TRBV12-5, with TRBD1 matching over 9 bases. The CDR3 is 14 residues long. Trimming cost V 6 bases and J 3 bases; bases outside gene matches: 6. CDR1 is LGHNT and CDR2 is FRNRAP in the germline V gene.

V and J are TRBV2 and TRBJ2-3, with D unresolved. The CDR3 is 11 amino acids. Trimming took 8 bases from V and 0 from J, leaving 3 bases between them. In germline, CDR1 is SNHLY, CDR2 FYNNEI. CDR3 sequence: CASQSTDTQYF. CDR3 nucleotides: TGTGCCAGCCAGAGCACAGATACGCAGTATTTT.

The sample holds one count of this clone. In this CDR3 the conserved last residue, phenylalanine or tryptophan, is missing, so a read error is likely. The limits of the CDR3 on the DNA are not certain, so only TCRdb's listed CDR3 is given. The V call is TRBV21-1, the J call TRBJ2-7; TRBD2 is the table's D call, not checked against the DNA. TRBV21-1 is designated a pseudogene. The CDR3 spans 15 residues, counting both ends. CDR3 residues: CASSKEWTDSYEQYL.

The chain employs TRBV5-1 and TRBJ2-3; 9 nucleotides align to TRBD1. The V segment lost 4 bases and the J segment 4 bases; nucleotides outside the gene matches: 7. The CDR3 length is 15 residues. Germline V gene data show CDR1 as SGHRS and CDR2 as YFSETQ. The CDR3: CASSPTGGSADTQYF. The CDR3 nucleotides read TGCGCCAGCAGCCCGACAGGGGGGAGTGCAGATACGCAGTATTTT. The full variable domain, with the rest looked up from reference TRBV5-1 and TRBJ2-3, is KAGVTQTPRYLIKTRGQQVTLSCSPISGHRSVSWYQQTPGQGLQFLFEYFSETQRNKGNFPGRFSGRQFSNSRSEMNVSTLELGDSALYLCASSPTGGSADTQYFGPGTRLTVL.

This clone was recorded only once. The chain uses TRBV7-7 and TRBJ2-5; D perhaps matches TRBD1 (6 bases). Trimming removed 0 bases at V and 1 base at J, with 12 bases between. Germline V gene lookup returns CDR1 SSHAT and CDR2 FNYEAQ (reference sequence). The CDR3 length is 16 residues. CDR3 amino acids: CASSLAGRGGQETQYF. CDR3 DNA: TGTGCCAGCAGCTTAGCGGGCAGGGGCGGCCAAGAGACCCAGTACTTC.

J is TRBJ2-3 and V is TRBV27; 7 bases agree with TRBD2. The CDR3 sequence is 15 residues long. The germline V gene has CDR1 MNHEY and CDR2 SMNVEV (reference sequence). Losses at the gene ends were 0 bases for V and 1 base for J; bases not matched to a gene: 1. CDR3 loop: CASSLSGGGTDTQYF. The CDR3 coding sequence is TGTGCCAGCAGTTTATCGGGGGGGGGCACAGATACGCAGTATTTT.

The V call is TRBV30, the J call TRBJ2-7, with 7 bases that match TRBD2. Germline trimming cut 2 bases from V and 6 bases from J; bases unmatched to any gene: 10. The CDR3 has 14 residues. CDR1 is GTSNPN, CDR2 SVGIG, per germline (reference sequence). DNA for the CDR3: TGTGCCTGGAGTTTGGCGGGGGAAATCTCCGAGCAGTACTTC. Its translation is CAWSLAGEISEQYF.

The chain has TRBV18 and TRBJ1-1; no definite D call. In germline, CDR1 is KGHSH, CDR2 LQKENI. The CDR3 is 19 residues long. The V and J ends lost 0 bases and 4 bases respectively, with 24 bases between them. The CDR3 region has the DNA TGTGCCAGCTCACCACCTTTGGGCACGGGCGAGGGCTGGTTCACTGAAGCTTTCTTT. Amino acid sequence: CASSPPLGTGEGWFTEAFF.

In the case of this clone: The sample has other DNA sequences that encode this CDR3 too. The chain combines TRBV15 with TRBJ2-1; TRBD2 agrees at 9 bases. Germline V gene sequence: CDR1 LNHNV, CDR2 YYDKDF (reference sequence). This CDR3 has 16 amino acids. V was pared by 0 bases and J by 4 bases, with 4 bases of the junction left unmatched. CDR3 bases: TGTGCCACCAGCAGAGAAGGACTAGCGCCTTACAATGAGCAGTTCTTC. Amino acid sequence: CATSREGLAPYNEQFF.

The chain combines TRBV18 with TRBJ2-3, with 10 positions matching TRBD1. Germline CDR1 is KGHSH and CDR2 is LQKENI. The CDR3 runs 18 residues. J gave up 1 base and V 5 bases, and 12 bases lay outside the gene matches. CDR3 DNA: TGTGCCAGCTCATATTATTTACCGGGACAGGGGCGCACAGATACGCAGTATTTT. This sequence encodes CASSYYLPGQGRTDTQYF.

The chain carries TRBV5-1 and TRBJ2-7; D not resolved. The V gene's germline CDR1 is SGHRS and CDR2 YFSETQ. The CDR3 sequence is 12 residues long. Trimming took off 1 base at V and 7 bases at J, with 9 bases between the two ends. This CDR3 reads CASSLLGEEQYF. The CDR3 bases are TGCGCCAGCAGCTTGCTCGGAGAAGAGCAGTACTTC.

CDR3 in DNA: TGTGCCAGCAGTCGAGACACGAACACTGAAGCTTTCTTT. It codes for CASSRDTNTEAFF. The gene calls are TRBV7-3 and TRBJ1-1; D gene ambiguous. Trimming removed 6 bases from V and 1 base from J, with 9 bases in between. The CDR3 spans 13 residues. Germline V gives CDR1 SGHTA, CDR2 FQGTGA.

The genes are TRBV5-1 and TRBJ2-2; D is perhaps TRBD2 (6 bases). Germline V gene sequence: CDR1 SGHRS, CDR2 YFSETQ. CDR3 length: 13 residues. Trimming took 4 bases from V and 5 from J, leaving 9 bases between them. In DNA, the CDR3 is TGCGCCAGCAGCGGGGGGAGGACCGGGGAGCTGTTTTTT. This gives the protein CASSGGRTGELFF.

In this sample, this clone turned up a few times. The chain recombines TRBV18 with TRBJ1-6; 8 nucleotides match TRBD1. V shed 4 bases and J 10 bases; nucleotides not matched to a gene: 12. The germline V gene has CDR1 KGHSH and CDR2 LQKENI. This CDR3 is 16 amino acids long. The CDR3 DNA sequence: TGTGCCAGCTCACGAGGGCAGGGGGCACCGGGATCACCCCTCCACTTT. Translating gives CASSRGQGAPGSPLHF.

The V gene is TRBV27, the J gene TRBJ2-7, with D maybe TRBD1 (6 bases). V lost 6 bases and J 0 bases, leaving 15 bases between the germline ends. The CDR3 extends over 15 amino acids. Germline CDR1 and CDR2: MNHEY and SMNVEV (reference sequence). This CDR3 reads CASRAQQGGSYEQYF. In nucleotides, the CDR3 is TGTGCCAGCAGAGCGCAACAAGGGGGCTCCTACGAGCAGTACTTC.

For this clone: An end of the junction does not agree with germline; a read error may underlie this. The rearrangement joins TRBV27 to TRBJ1-4, with a possible D match to TRBD1 (5 bases). Germline CDR1 reads MNHEY; CDR2 reads SMNVEV (reference sequence). This CDR3 spans 13 amino acids. CDR3: CASSLSRTGRVIF. For the CDR3, the DNA is TGTGCCAGCAGTTTATCCCGAACAGGAAGAGTTATTTTT.

The DNA of the CDR3 is TGTGCCAGCAGCCATGTACAGGGGGCTGATCAGCCCCAGCATTTT. This codes for CASSHVQGADQPQHF. The chain couples TRBV4-2 to TRBJ1-5; TRBD1 matches 9 bases. The germline gives CDR1 LGHNA, CDR2 YNFKEQ. This CDR3 is 15 amino acids long. The trim removed 3 bases at V and 5 bases at J, leaving 5 bases unmatched.

V and J are TRBV6-5 and TRBJ2-3, with TRBD1 as a possible D gene (6 bases). Germline CDR1 and CDR2: MNHEY and SVGAGI. Deletions cut 0 bases from V and 2 bases from J, with 9 bases between. This CDR3 has 15 amino acids. CDR3: CASSYSGQLTDTQYF. The CDR3 region has the DNA TGTGCCAGCAGTTACTCCGGACAGCTCACAGATACGCAGTATTTT.

V and J are TRBV19 and TRBJ1-2, with 7 nucleotides matching TRBD1. CDR1 and CDR2 (germline): LNHDA, SQIVND (reference sequence). The CDR3 is made up of 13 amino acids. The V and J ends lost 3 bases and 5 bases, in that order; junction bases with no gene match: 3. The CDR3 DNA follows: TGTGCCAGTAGTATGACAGGGAGTTATGGCTACACCTTC. This codes for CASSMTGSYGYTF. Full variable domain (outside the CDR3, taken from reference TRBV19 and TRBJ1-2): DGGITQSPKYLFRKEGQNVTLSCEQNLNHDAMYWYRQDPGQGLRLIYYSQIVNDFQKGDIAEGYSVSREKKESFPLTVTSAQKNPTAFYLCASSMTGSYGYTFGSGTRLTVV.